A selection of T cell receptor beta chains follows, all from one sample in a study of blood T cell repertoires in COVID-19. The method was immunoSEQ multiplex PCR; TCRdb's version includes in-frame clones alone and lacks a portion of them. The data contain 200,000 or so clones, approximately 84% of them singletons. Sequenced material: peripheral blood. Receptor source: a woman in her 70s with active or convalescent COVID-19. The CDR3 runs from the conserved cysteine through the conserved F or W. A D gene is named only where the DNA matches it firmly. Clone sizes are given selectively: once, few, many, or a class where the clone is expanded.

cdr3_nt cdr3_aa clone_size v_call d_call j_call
TGTGCCAGCGGTTGGGGGGGGAAGACTGAAGCTTTCTTT CASGWGGKTEAFF . TRBV12-3/TRBV12-4 . TRBJ1-1
TGTGCCAGCAGCTGGACGGTGGGACAGGGTGGAACTGAAGCTTTCTTT CASSWTVGQGGTEAFF . TRBV5-5 TRBD1 TRBJ1-1
TGTGCCAGCAGCTTCAGGGGCCGGGGCTCTGGAAACACCATATATTTT CASSFRGRGSGNTIYF . TRBV7-2 . TRBJ1-3
TGTGCCAGCAGGGGATCAACGGGACTAGCGGGAGGGCCCCACAATGAGCAGTTCTTC CASRGSTGLAGGPHNEQFF . TRBV11-2 TRBD2 TRBJ2-1
TGTGCCAGCACCGCGGGCAATCAGCCCCAGCATTTT CASTAGNQPQHF . TRBV6-6 . TRBJ1-5
TGCAGCGTCCACAGGGGATATGAGCAGTTCTTC CSVHRGYEQFF . TRBV29-1 TRBD1 TRBJ2-1
TGTGCCACCAGTGGGGTAGCGGGAGTGGTCAATGAGCAGTTCTTC CATSGVAGVVNEQFF . TRBV24-1 TRBD2 TRBJ2-1
TGTGCCAGCAGCTTAGGAGCAGGGGGCTACACCGGGGAGCTGTTTTTT CASSLGAGGYTGELFF . TRBV13 TRBD1 TRBJ2-2
TGTGCCAGCAGTCAAACAGGGGGAGGCTATGGCTACACCTTC CASSQTGGGYGYTF . TRBV7-9 TRBD1 TRBJ1-2
TGTGCCACCAGTGATCCCCGGGGGTCAGATACGCAGTATTTT CATSDPRGSDTQYF . TRBV24-1 . TRBJ2-3
TGTGCCAGCAGAAACACAGGGGTGGGCACAGATACGCAGTATTTT CASRNTGVGTDTQYF . TRBV2 TRBD1 TRBJ2-3
TGCAGCGTTGCGAGCAGGGGCTTAACCTATGGCTACACCTTC CSVASRGLTYGYTF . TRBV29-1 . TRBJ1-2
TGTGCCAGCTCACCCTCCGGGACAGACGGCTACACCTTC CASSPSGTDGYTF . TRBV18 TRBD1 TRBJ1-2
TGTGCCAGCAGCCTAGCAGGAGCGTTAAAGACCCAGTACTTC CASSLAGALKTQYF . TRBV7-2 . TRBJ2-5
TGTGCCAGCAGCCAGGGCAATATCGGACAGGGAGGGCGGGAGACCCAGTACTTC CASSQGNIGQGGRETQYF . TRBV3-1/TRBV3-2 . TRBJ2-5
TGTGCCAGCAGCTTGGATTGGGGACAGAGTAATCAGCCCCAGCATTTT CASSLDWGQSNQPQHF . TRBV5-5 TRBD1 TRBJ1-5
TGTGCCAGCAGCGTGTCAGGGGGCGTGCTGGGTAACTATGGCTACACCTTC CASSVSGGVLGNYGYTF . TRBV9 TRBD1 TRBJ1-2
TGCGCCAGCAGTCCCGGGACAGGGGGCTACTATGGCTACACCTTC CASSPGTGGYYGYTF once TRBV5-1 TRBD1 TRBJ1-2
TGTGCCAGCAGTTCTTTGTCTGTAGAGACCCAGTACTTC CASSSLSVETQYF . TRBV12-3/TRBV12-4 . TRBJ2-5
TGTGCCAGCAGTCGTAGCGGGTCGTACAATGAGCAGTTCTTC CASSRSGSYNEQFF . TRBV7-9 TRBD2 TRBJ2-1
TGTGCCAGTAGTTTATACCGGGATCCCTACAATGAGCAGTTCTTC CASSLYRDPYNEQFF . TRBV19 . TRBJ2-1
TGCGCCAGCAGCCAGGACAGGGGAGGAAGGGGCTACACCTTC CASSQDRGGRGYTF . TRBV5-1 TRBD1 TRBJ1-2
TGTGCCAGTAGTCGGTGGGGGGGAACTTTGGGGAACATTCAGTACTTC CASSRWGGTLGNIQYF . TRBV19 TRBD2 TRBJ2-4